What follows is one TCR beta chain and its context. Its target is not known. Trimming stripped 0 bases from V and 3 bases from J, with 12 bases between. Germline values: CDR1 SGHRS, CDR2 YFSETQ. The CDR3 length is 15 residues. The sample belongs to a study of T cell clones after liver transplantation. Study conclusions and caveats: In most of the 8 subjects, circulating graft-donor-reactive CD4 TCRbeta sequences fell significantly after transplant.

The table came from immunoSEQ multiplex PCR; TCRdb's copy has only in-frame clones and leaves some out. The sample holds approximately 65,000 clones, more than 85% seen once. The sequencing used CD4+ T cells from blood, collected approximately 27 months after liver transplant. This chain connects TRBV5-1 to TRBJ1-2; D may be TRBD1 (5 bases). The sequence was collected from a human patient who received a liver transplant. Some of the T cells might come from the graft donor. The CDR3: CASSLGVREHYGYTF. The CDR3, as DNA: TGCGCCAGCAGCTTGGGCGTCAGGGAGCACTATGGCTACACCTTC.